These 24 T cell receptor beta chains were all obtained from the same sample, sequenced in a study of blood T cell repertoires in COVID-19. Data came from immunoSEQ multiplex PCR; TCRdb stores just in-frame clones and leaves some out. The sample lists under 100,000 clones, approximately 90% seen once, with 5% to 5.5% in the top ten. Sequences were obtained from peripheral blood. The receptors here all came from a man aged 45 to 65 with acute or convalescent COVID-19.

The V and J genes are TRBV12-3 or TRBV12-4 and TRBJ2-7, with a weak D call TRBD1 (5 bases). Trimming took off 4 bases at V and 6 bases at J, with 13 bases between the two ends. The CDR3 covers 13 residues. This CDR3 is CASSSDSFPEQYF. CDR3 in DNA: TGTGCCAGCAGTTCCGACAGCTTTCCCGAGCAGTACTTC.

CDR3 coding DNA: TGTGCCAGCAGCTTAGGGGGGAGGTCCTACAATGAGCAGTTCTTC. As protein: CASSLGGRSYNEQFF. The chain couples TRBV7-8 to TRBJ2-1; possibly TRBD2 for D (6 bases). CDR1 and CDR2 from the germline V gene are SGHVS and FQNEAQ. Trimming took 1 base from V and 1 from J, leaving 8 bases between them. CDR3 length: 15 amino acids.

CDR3 in DNA: TGTGCCACCAGCACCGGGACAGGGGTCGAGCAGTACTTC. Translating it yields CATSTGTGVEQYF. The rearrangement uses TRBV15 and TRBJ2-7, with 10 bases lining up with TRBD1. The CDR3 is 13 amino acids. Germline lookup yields CDR1 LNHNV and CDR2 YYDKDF (reference sequence). After removal of 4 bases from V and 6 bases from J, the junction contained 3 bases not matched to a gene.

This clone was seen once. The chain employs TRBV11-2 and TRBJ2-5; possible D gene TRBD1, 6 bases. Germline V gene data show CDR1 as SGHAT and CDR2 as FQNNGV. The CDR3 runs 16 residues. Trimming removed 2 bases from V and 2 bases from J, with 15 bases in between. The CDR3 DNA is TGTGCCAGCAGCTTATCAGGACAGAATCCTCAAGAGACCCAGTACTTC. It codes for CASSLSGQNPQETQYF.

This chain joins TRBV27 and TRBJ2-1; 15 bases fit TRBD2. This CDR3 is built from 16 residues. The V segment lost 5 bases and the J segment 8 bases; nucleotides outside the gene matches: 7. Germline CDR1 MNHEY, CDR2 SMNVEV (reference sequence). The chain's CDR3 is CASSPGLAGGLHEQFF. As DNA, the CDR3 is TGTGCCAGCAGTCCCGGACTAGCGGGAGGGTTGCATGAGCAGTTCTTC.

The J gene is TRBJ2-1, the V gene TRBV7-9; the match to TRBD1 covers 9 bases. This CDR3 contains 16 residues. Germline V gene data show CDR1 as SEHNR and CDR2 as FQNEAQ (reference sequence). Trimming took 2 bases from V and 0 from J; bases not matched to a gene: 2. CDR3 in DNA: TGTGCCAGCAGCTTAAGGACAGGGGTCTCCTACAATGAGCAGTTCTTC. As protein: CASSLRTGVSYNEQFF.

The CDR3 sequence: CASSPPRRGLLTDTQYF. The CDR3 nucleotides are TGTGCCAGCTCACCACCGCGGCGGGGCTTGCTCACAGATACGCAGTATTTT. J is TRBJ2-3 and V is TRBV18, with a possible D match to TRBD2 (6 bases). Per germline, CDR1 KGHSH and CDR2 LQKENI. The CDR3 has 17 residues. Trimming removed 0 bases from V and 2 bases from J, with 15 bases in between.

There are a few counts of this clone. This chain uses TRBV7-2 with TRBJ1-2; D ambiguous. The germline CDR1 and CDR2 sequences are SGHTA and FQGNSA. This CDR3 spans 15 amino acids. V gave up 3 bases and J gave up 3 bases, with 14 bases separating them. CDR3 DNA: TGTGCCAGCAGCTTTTTTGCAGGCGGGGACTATGGCTACACCTTC. Translation: CASSFFAGGDYGYTF.

In its sample, this clone was seen once. This chain links TRBV6-5 with TRBJ1-3; unclear D gene. Germline V gene lookup returns CDR1 MNHEY and CDR2 SVGAGI. The CDR3 consists of 14 residues. V was shortened by 4 bases and J by 6 bases, with 13 bases between the two germline ends. The CDR3 spells CASSSSQRENTIYF. CDR3 nucleotides: TGTGCCAGCAGTTCTTCACAGAGGGAAAACACCATATATTTT.

This clone was recorded once. The rearrangement joins TRBV19 to TRBJ2-1; 9 bases align to TRBD2. Per germline, CDR1 LNHDA and CDR2 SQIVND (reference sequence). After removal of 3 bases from V and 2 bases from J, the junction contained 5 bases not matched to a gene. The CDR3 loop spans 16 amino acids. The CDR3 region has the DNA TGTGCCAGTAGTATGGGGCTAGCGGGAACCTACAATGAGCAGTTCTTC. Translating it yields CASSMGLAGTYNEQFF.

The chain combines TRBV25-1 with TRBJ2-1; TRBD1 might be the D (6 bases). V was trimmed by 2 bases and J by 6 bases, leaving 14 bases between them. The CDR3 sequence is 15 residues long. The germline V gene has CDR1 MGHDK and CDR2 SYGVNS. The CDR3 spells CASSESRGAPNEQFF. For the CDR3, the DNA is TGTGCCAGCAGTGAAAGCAGGGGCGCCCCCAATGAGCAGTTCTTC.

The J gene is TRBJ2-1, the V gene TRBV7-8, with TRBD2 matching over 7 bases. There are 13 residues in the CDR3. V lost 6 bases, J lost 6 bases, and 5 bases stayed unmatched. The germline V gene encodes CDR1 SGHVS and CDR2 FQNEAQ. The CDR3 is CASRGGRGNEQFF. In nucleotides, the CDR3 is TGTGCCAGCAGGGGAGGGAGAGGCAATGAGCAGTTCTTC.

This clone was detected only a few times. This chain joins TRBV5-6 and TRBJ2-1; 7 positions match TRBD2. In germline, CDR1 is SGHDT, CDR2 YYEEEE. Germline trimming cut 4 bases from V and 4 bases from J; bases unmatched to any gene: 11. This CDR3 has 16 residues. The CDR3 spells CASSPWGSGAYNEQFF. The CDR3 DNA reads TGTGCCAGCAGCCCGTGGGGAAGCGGGGCTTACAATGAGCAGTTCTTC.

This clone has a handful of counts. The V and J genes are TRBV12-3 or TRBV12-4 and TRBJ2-3; a possible D gene is TRBD2 (6 bases). The CDR3 is 13 amino acids. The V end was cut by 8 bases, the J end by 0 bases, with 9 bases between. The CDR3 sequence: CASGLASTDTQYF. The CDR3 DNA follows: TGTGCCAGCGGGCTAGCGAGCACAGATACGCAGTATTTT.

This rearrangement joins TRBV30 to TRBJ1-5; 8 nucleotides align to TRBD1. V was clipped by 4 bases and J by 5 bases; unmatched bases: 4. Germline loops: CDR1 GTSNPN, CDR2 SVGIG (reference sequence). CDR3 length: 13 amino acids. The CDR3 region has the DNA TGTGCCTGGAAGTCAGGGGGCGATCAGCCCCAGCATTTT. It encodes CAWKSGGDQPQHF.

Only a few counts were recorded for this clone. This chain uses TRBV11-2 with TRBJ2-1; 7 bases map to TRBD2. The CDR3 runs to 18 residues. Trimming at V came to 2 bases and at J to 2 bases, leaving 12 bases not matched to a gene. Looked up from germline, CDR1 is SGHAT and CDR2 is FQNNGV. CDR3 DNA sequence: TGTGCCAGCAGCTTAAGAATCGGCGGGAGATCCCCCTACAATGAGCAGTTCTTC. Amino acids: CASSLRIGGRSPYNEQFF.

The chain links TRBV19 to TRBJ1-2; TRBD1 matches 7 bases. Germline V lookup: CDR1 LNHDA, CDR2 SQIVND (reference sequence). CDR3 length: 14 residues. Trimming removed 5 bases from V and 7 bases from J; junction bases left unmatched: 10. Here the CDR3 reads CASSPYRGSGGYTF. CDR3 coding DNA: TGTGCCAGTAGTCCCTACAGGGGAAGTGGTGGCTACACCTTC.

J is TRBJ2-7 and V is TRBV6-5, with a possible D match to TRBD2 (5 bases). The CDR3 is made up of 15 amino acids. Trimming removed 2 bases from V and 2 bases from J, with 13 bases in between. CDR1 is MNHEY and CDR2 is SVGAGI in the germline V gene. Here the CDR3 DNA reads TGTGCCAGCAGTTACCGGGCTAGCCTCGCCTACGAGCAGTACTTC. Protein product: CASSYRASLAYEQYF.

This sequence joins TRBV6-5 and TRBJ1-1; D is ambiguous. The CDR3 spans 14 residues. Germline V lookup: CDR1 MNHEY, CDR2 SVGAGI. V was trimmed by 4 bases and J by 3 bases, leaving 12 bases between them. Here the CDR3 DNA reads TGTGCCAGCAGTTTTACCGGGAGATACACTGAAGCTTTCTTT. Translating gives CASSFTGRYTEAFF.

The gene calls are TRBV15 and TRBJ2-3; D remains ambiguous. The CDR3 spans 15 residues. Trimming removed 0 bases at V and 3 bases at J, with 10 bases between. Germline V gives CDR1 LNHNV, CDR2 YYDKDF (reference sequence). The CDR3 loop is CATSRDRVVTDTQYF. The CDR3 region has the DNA TGTGCCACCAGCAGAGATCGGGTAGTAACAGATACGCAGTATTTT.

DNA for the CDR3: TGTGCCAGCAGCTTACGTCCTCAAGAGGGCACAGATACGCAGTATTTT. Its protein product is CASSLRPQEGTDTQYF. The chain has TRBV7-9 and TRBJ2-3, with unresolved D. The V gene's germline CDR1 is SEHNR and CDR2 FQNEAQ (reference sequence). V lost 2 bases and J 1 base, leaving 13 bases between the germline ends. This CDR3 region has 16 residues.

V gene TRBV7-9 combines with J gene TRBJ1-2; no reliable D call. V lost 5 bases to trimming and J lost 2 bases, with 15 bases between them. From germline, CDR1 is SEHNR and CDR2 FQNEAQ (reference sequence). There are 15 residues in the CDR3. In nucleotides, the CDR3 is TGTGCCAGCAGCGGAGACGGGATTTGGAACTATGGCTACACCTTC. This codes for CASSGDGIWNYGYTF.

The genes are TRBV6-6 and TRBJ2-7; possibly TRBD1 for D (6 bases). CDR1 is MNHNY, CDR2 SVGAGI, per germline (reference sequence). CDR3 length equals 15 residues. Trimming removed 7 bases from V and 5 bases from J, with 21 bases in between. DNA of the CDR3: TGTGCCAGCACCGGCCGAGGGGGTGGGGCCAACGAGCAGTACTTC. Protein sequence: CASTGRGGGANEQYF.

This clone was recorded a few times. The gene calls are TRBV5-4 and TRBJ2-7; 10 bases fit TRBD1. Per germline, CDR1 SGHNT and CDR2 YYREEE (reference sequence). The CDR3 extends over 13 amino acids. V gave up 3 bases and J gave up 3 bases; unmatched junction bases: 0. The CDR3 nucleotides are TGTGCCAGCAGCTGGACAGGGGGCTACGAGCAGTACTTC. This encodes CASSWTGGYEQYF.